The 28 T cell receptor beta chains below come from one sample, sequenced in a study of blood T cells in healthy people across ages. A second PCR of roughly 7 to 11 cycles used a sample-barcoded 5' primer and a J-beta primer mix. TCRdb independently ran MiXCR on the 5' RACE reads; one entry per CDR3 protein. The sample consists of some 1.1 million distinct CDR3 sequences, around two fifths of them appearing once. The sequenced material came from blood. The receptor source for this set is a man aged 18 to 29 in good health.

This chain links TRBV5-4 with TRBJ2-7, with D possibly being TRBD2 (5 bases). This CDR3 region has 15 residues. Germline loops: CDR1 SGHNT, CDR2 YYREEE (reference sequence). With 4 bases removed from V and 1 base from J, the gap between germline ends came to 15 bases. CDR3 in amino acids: CASSPGIRISYEQYF. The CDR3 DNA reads TGTGCCAGCAGCCCCGGGATACGGATTTCCTACGAGCAGTACTTC.

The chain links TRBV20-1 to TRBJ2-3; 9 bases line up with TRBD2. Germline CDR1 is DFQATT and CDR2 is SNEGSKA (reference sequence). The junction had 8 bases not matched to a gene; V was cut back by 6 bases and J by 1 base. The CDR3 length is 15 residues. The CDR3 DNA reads TGCAGTGCCAGACTTAGCGGGGGACGCACAGATACGCAGTATTTT. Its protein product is CSARLSGGRTDTQYF.

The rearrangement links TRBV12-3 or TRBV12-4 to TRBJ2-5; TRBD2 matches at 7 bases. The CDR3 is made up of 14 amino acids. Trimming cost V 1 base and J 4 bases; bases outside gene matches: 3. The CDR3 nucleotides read TGTGCCAGCAGTTTAGTGCCGGGAGGAGAGACCCAGTACTTC. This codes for CASSLVPGGETQYF.

The CDR3 is CASKEGPSYEQYF. CDR3 bases: TGTGCCAGCAAGGAGGGCCCCTCCTACGAGCAGTACTTC. The chain links TRBV2 to TRBJ2-7, with a possible D match to TRBD2 (6 bases). The CDR3 is 13 amino acids. Germline loops: CDR1 SNHLY, CDR2 FYNNEI. Trimming shortened V by 7 bases and J by 0 bases, and 10 bases separated the two germline ends.

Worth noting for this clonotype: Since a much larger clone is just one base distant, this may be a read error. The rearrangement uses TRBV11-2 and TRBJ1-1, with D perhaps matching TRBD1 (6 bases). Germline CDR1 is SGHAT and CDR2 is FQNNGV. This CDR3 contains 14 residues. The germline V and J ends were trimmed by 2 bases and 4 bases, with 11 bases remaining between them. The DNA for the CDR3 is TGTGCCAGCAGCTTAACAGGGAGGAGCACTGAAGCTTTCTTT. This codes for CASSLTGRSTEAFF.

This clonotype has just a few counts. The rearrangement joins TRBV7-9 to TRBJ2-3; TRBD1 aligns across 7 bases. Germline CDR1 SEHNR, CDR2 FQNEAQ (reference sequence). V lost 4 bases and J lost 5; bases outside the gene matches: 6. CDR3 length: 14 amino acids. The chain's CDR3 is CASSSRNRGDTQYF. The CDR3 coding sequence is TGTGCCAGCAGCTCAAGAAACAGGGGAGATACGCAGTATTTT. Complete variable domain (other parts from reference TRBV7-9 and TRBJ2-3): DTGVSQNPRHKITKRGQNVTFRCDPISEHNRLYWYRQTLGQGPEFLTYFQNEAQLEKSRLLSDRFSAERPKGSFSTLEIQRTEQGDSAMYLCASSSRNRGDTQYFGPGTRLTVL.

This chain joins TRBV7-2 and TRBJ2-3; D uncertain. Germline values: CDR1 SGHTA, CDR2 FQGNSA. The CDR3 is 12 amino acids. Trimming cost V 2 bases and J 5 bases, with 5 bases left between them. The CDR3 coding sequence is TGTGCCAGCAGCTTAATGGAAGATACGCAGTATTTT. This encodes CASSLMEDTQYF.

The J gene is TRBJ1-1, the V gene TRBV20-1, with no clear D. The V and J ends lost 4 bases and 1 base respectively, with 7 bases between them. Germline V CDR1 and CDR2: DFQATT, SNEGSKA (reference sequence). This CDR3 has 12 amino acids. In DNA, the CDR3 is TGCAGTGCTAACGACTGGAACACTGAAGCTTTCTTT. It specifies CSANDWNTEAFF.

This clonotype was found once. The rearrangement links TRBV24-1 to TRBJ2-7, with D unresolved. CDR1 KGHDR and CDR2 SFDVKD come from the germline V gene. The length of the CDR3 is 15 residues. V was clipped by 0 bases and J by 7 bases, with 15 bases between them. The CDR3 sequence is CATSDLEQPNNEQYF. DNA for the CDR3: TGTGCCACCAGTGATTTGGAGCAGCCCAACAATGAGCAGTACTTC.

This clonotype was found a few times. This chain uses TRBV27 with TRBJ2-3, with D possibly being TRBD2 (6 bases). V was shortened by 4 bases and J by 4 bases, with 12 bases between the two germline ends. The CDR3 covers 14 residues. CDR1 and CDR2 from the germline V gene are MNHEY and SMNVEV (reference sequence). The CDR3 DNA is TGTGCCAGCAGTTCCTCTTGGGAGGCAGATACGCAGTATTTT. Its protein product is CASSSSWEADTQYF.

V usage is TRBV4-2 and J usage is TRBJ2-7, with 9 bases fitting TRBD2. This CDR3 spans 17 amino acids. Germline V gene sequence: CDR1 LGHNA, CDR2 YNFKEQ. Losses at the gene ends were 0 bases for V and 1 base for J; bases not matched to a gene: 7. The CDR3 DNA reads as TGTGCCAGCAGCCAAGAAGTCGCTAGCGGGGCATCCTACGAGCAGTACTTC. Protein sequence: CASSQEVASGASYEQYF.

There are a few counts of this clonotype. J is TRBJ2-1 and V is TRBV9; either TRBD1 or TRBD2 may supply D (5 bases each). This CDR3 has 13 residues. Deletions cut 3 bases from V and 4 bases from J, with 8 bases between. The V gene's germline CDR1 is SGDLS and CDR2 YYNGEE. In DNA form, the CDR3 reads TGTGCCAGCAGCGCGGGACGGTACAATGAGCAGTTCTTC. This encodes CASSAGRYNEQFF.

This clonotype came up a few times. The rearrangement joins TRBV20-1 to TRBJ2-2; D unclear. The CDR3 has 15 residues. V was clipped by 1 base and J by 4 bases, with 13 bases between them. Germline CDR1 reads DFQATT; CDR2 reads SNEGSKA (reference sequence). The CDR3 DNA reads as TGCAGTGCTAGAGTAGGCCTAGTGGGCACCGGGGAGCTGTTTTTT. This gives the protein CSARVGLVGTGELFF.

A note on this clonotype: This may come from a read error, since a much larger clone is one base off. This chain's CDR3 is CASSATGTRGYTF. CDR3 nucleotide sequence: TGTGCCAGCAGCGCTACCGGGACGAGAGGCTACACCTTC. The chain recombines TRBV4-2 with TRBJ1-2; a weak D match, TRBD1 (5 bases). Trimming took off 5 bases at V and 8 bases at J, with 15 bases between the two ends. CDR1 and CDR2 from the germline V gene are LGHNA and YNFKEQ. The CDR3 contains 13 residues.

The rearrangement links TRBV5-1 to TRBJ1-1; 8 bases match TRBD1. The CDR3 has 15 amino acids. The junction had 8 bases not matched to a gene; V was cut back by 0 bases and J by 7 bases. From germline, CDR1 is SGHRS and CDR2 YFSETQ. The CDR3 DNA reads TGCGCCAGCAGCTTGGCCAGGACAGGGACGGTTGAAGCTTTCTTT. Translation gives CASSLARTGTVEAFF.

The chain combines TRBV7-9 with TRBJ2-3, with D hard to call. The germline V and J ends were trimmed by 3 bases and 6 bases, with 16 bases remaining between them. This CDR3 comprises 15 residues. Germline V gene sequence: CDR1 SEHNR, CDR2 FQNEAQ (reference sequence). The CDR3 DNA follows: TGTGCCAGCAGCTTGGGCCTACAACCGTCCGATACGCAGTATTTT. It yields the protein CASSLGLQPSDTQYF.

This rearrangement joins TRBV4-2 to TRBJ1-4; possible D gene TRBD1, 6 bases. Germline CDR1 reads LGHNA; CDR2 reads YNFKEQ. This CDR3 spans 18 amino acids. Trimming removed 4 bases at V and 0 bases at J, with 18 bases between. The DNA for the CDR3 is TGTGCCAGCAGCCCCGGCAAGGGGGGTCGGGCAACTAATGAAAAACTGTTTTTT. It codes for CASSPGKGGRATNEKLFF.

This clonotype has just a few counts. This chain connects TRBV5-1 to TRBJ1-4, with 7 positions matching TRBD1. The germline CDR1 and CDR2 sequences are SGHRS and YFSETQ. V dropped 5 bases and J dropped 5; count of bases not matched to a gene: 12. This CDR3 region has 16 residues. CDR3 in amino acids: CASRLTVDRINEKLFF. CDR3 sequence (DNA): TGCGCCAGCAGACTGACGGTGGACAGGATAAATGAAAAACTGTTTTTT.

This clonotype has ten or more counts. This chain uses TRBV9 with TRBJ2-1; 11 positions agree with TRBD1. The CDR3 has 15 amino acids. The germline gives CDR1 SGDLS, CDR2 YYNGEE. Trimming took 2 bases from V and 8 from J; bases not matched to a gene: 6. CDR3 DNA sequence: TGTGCCAGCAGCGTCGGGACAGGGGGTATCGATGAGCAGTTCTTC. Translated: CASSVGTGGIDEQFF.

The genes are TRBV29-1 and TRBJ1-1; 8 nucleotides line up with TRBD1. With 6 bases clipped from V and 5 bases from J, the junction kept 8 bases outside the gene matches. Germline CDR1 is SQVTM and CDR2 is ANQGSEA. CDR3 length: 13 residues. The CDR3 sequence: CSVGQGGRTEAFF. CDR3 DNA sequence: TGCAGCGTAGGACAGGGCGGAAGGACTGAAGCTTTCTTT. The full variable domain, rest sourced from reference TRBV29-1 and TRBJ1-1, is SAVISQKPSRDICQRGTSLTIQCQVDSQVTMMFWYRQQPGQSLTLIATANQGSEATYESGFVIDKFPISRPNLTFSTLTVSNMSPEDSSIYLCSVGQGGRTEAFFGQGTRLTVV.

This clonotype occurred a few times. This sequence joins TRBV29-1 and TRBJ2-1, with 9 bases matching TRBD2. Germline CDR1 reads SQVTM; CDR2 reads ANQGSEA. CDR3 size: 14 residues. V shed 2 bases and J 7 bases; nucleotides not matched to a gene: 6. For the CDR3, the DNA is TGCAGCGTTGAACAGAGACTAGCGGTTAATGAGCAGTTCTTC. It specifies CSVEQRLAVNEQFF.

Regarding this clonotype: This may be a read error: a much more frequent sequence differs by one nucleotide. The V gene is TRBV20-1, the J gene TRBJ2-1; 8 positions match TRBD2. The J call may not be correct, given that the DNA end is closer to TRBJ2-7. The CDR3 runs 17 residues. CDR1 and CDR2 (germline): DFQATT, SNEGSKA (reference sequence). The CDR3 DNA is TGCAGTGTTGGGACTAGTCAGTGGGGTGAGTCCTACAATGAGCAGTACTTC. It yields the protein CSVGTSQWGESYNEQYF.

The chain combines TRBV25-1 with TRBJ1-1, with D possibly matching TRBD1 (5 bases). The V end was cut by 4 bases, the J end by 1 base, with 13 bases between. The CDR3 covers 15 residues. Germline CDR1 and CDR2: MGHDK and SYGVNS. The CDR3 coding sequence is TGTGCCAGCAGTGCCGACCTCGGGGGGAACACTGAAGCTTTCTTT. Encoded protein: CASSADLGGNTEAFF.

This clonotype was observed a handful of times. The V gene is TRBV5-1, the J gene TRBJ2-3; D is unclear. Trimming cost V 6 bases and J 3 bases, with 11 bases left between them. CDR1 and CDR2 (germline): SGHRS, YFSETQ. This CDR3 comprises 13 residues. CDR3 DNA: TGCGCCAGCACAGCCCCACGGACAGATACGCAGTATTTT. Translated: CASTAPRTDTQYF.

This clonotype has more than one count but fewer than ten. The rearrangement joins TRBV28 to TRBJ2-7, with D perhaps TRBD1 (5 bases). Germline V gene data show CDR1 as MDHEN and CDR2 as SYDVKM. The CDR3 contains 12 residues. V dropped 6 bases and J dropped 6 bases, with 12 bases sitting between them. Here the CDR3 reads CASRSGPTEQYF. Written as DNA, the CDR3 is TGTGCCAGCAGATCAGGGCCTACCGAGCAGTACTTC.

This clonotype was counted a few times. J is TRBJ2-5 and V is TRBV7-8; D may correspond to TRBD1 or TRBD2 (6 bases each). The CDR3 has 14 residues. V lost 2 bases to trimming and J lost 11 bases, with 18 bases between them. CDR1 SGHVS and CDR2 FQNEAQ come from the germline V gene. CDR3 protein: CASSLNTGDNEQYF. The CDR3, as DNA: TGTGCCAGCAGCTTAAACACGGGGGACAATGAGCAGTACTTC.

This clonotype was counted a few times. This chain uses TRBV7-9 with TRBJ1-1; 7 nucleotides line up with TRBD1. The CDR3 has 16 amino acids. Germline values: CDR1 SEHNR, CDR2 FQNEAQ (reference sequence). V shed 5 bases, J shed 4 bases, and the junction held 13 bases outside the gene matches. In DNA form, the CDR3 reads TGTGCCAGCAGCCCGTTCACAGGGGAAGGGGGCACTGAAGCTTTCTTT. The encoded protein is CASSPFTGEGGTEAFF.

The CDR3 DNA is TGTGCCAGCAAAACCAATCTGGAAGAGCAGTACTTC. It specifies CASKTNLEEQYF. V is TRBV11-2 and J is TRBJ2-5; D is ambiguous. This CDR3 comprises 12 residues. V lost 7 bases to trimming and J lost 11 bases, with 17 bases between them. Germline CDR1 reads SGHAT; CDR2 reads FQNNGV. The variable domain in full, with the rest retrieved from reference TRBV11-2 and TRBJ2-5, is EAGVAQSPRYKIIEKRQSVAFWCNPISGHATLYWYQQILGQGPKLLIQFQNNGVVDDSQLPKDRFSAERLKGVDSTLKIQPAKLEDSAVYLCASKTNLEEQYFGPGTRLLVL.